Shown below are 23 T cell receptor beta chains from a single sample sequenced in a study of beta chain features in type 1 diabetes. Study-level points and caveats: Researchers report that Type 1 diabetes patients had moderately but significantly shorter TCRB CDR3s across all four CD4+ subsets.

Reverse transcribing all isolated RNA meant expressed TCRB transcripts were sequenced. Some clones are missing from TCRdb's copy, which holds only in-frame ones; the method was immunoSEQ multiplex PCR. The sample lists 300,000 to 400,000 clones; about 14% were seen once. The antigens these receptors bind are not known. The sample was naive CD4+ T cells from blood. All receptors come from a woman under 30 with type 1 diabetes.

The J gene is TRBJ1-2, the V gene TRBV5-1; 7 nucleotides align to TRBD1. V shed 3 bases, J shed 6 bases, and the junction held 2 bases outside the gene matches. CDR1 SGHRS and CDR2 YFSETQ come from the germline V gene. The CDR3 has 12 amino acids. CDR3 DNA: TGCGCCAGCAGCTCCGACAGGGATGGCTACACCTTC. It codes for CASSSDRDGYTF.

This chain links TRBV28 with TRBJ2-7; a weak D match, TRBD2 (7 bases). Germline CDR1 reads MDHEN; CDR2 reads SYDVKM. V gave up 2 bases and J gave up 7 bases, with 15 bases separating them. The CDR3 has 14 residues. CDR3 amino acids: CASSLRQVREEQYF. The CDR3 DNA follows: TGTGCCAGCAGTTTAAGACAGGTGCGGGAGGAGCAGTACTTC.

The chain employs TRBV5-1 and TRBJ2-5; a weak D match, TRBD2 (6 bases). Germline V gene data show CDR1 as SGHRS and CDR2 as YFSETQ. The V end lost 6 bases, the J end lost 3 bases, and 12 bases lay between the germline ends. This CDR3 is 13 amino acids long. CDR3 protein: CASTSTSKETQYF. In DNA, the CDR3 is TGCGCCAGCACATCGACTAGTAAAGAGACCCAGTACTTC.

This clone has more than one count but fewer than ten. The V call is TRBV29-1, the J call TRBJ2-1; 13 nucleotides align to TRBD2. V gave up 6 bases and J gave up 12 bases; unmatched junction bases: 17. CDR1 is SQVTM and CDR2 is ANQGSEA in the germline V gene. There are 16 residues in the CDR3. CDR3 bases: TGCAGCGTGGGACTAGCGGGGAGCCTTGTCGGGGTGTGGCAGTTCTTC. This gives the protein CSVGLAGSLVGVWQFF.

This clone was counted between two and nine times. The gene calls are TRBV28 and TRBJ2-1; D is unclear. CDR3 length: 14 amino acids. Trimming pared 6 bases from V and 3 bases from J, leaving 12 bases between. CDR1 and CDR2 (germline): MDHEN, SYDVKM. CDR3 region: CASRVPGSYNEQFF. CDR3 nucleotide sequence: TGTGCCAGCAGAGTGCCTGGTAGCTACAATGAGCAGTTCTTC. The full variable domain, its missing parts supplied by reference TRBV28 and TRBJ2-1, is DVKVTQSSRYLVKRTGEKVFLECVQDMDHENMFWYRQDPGLGLRLIYFSYDVKMKEKGDIPEGYSVSREKKERFSLILESASTNQTSMYLCASRVPGSYNEQFFGPGTRLTVL.

The chain is built from TRBV2 and TRBJ2-7; 10 bases are a match to TRBD2. Germline V gene sequence: CDR1 SNHLY, CDR2 FYNNEI. Unmatched junction bases numbered 9, after V lost 10 bases and J lost 3 bases. There are 14 residues in the CDR3. The CDR3 DNA sequence: TGTGCCACTGATCTAGCGGGAGTTAGCTACGAGCAGTACTTC. It is translated as CATDLAGVSYEQYF.

The chain is built from TRBV2 and TRBJ2-4; unclear D gene. The germline CDR1 and CDR2 sequences are SNHLY and FYNNEI. Trimming removed 8 bases at V and 6 bases at J, with 23 bases between. CDR3 length: 16 amino acids. The CDR3, as DNA: TGTGCCAGCCAACCCCGAGGAATGGCTTCGGGAAACATTCAGTACTTC. This sequence encodes CASQPRGMASGNIQYF.

CDR3 region: CASSPGTSGYTDTQYF. The CDR3 bases are TGTGCCAGCAGCCCGGGGACTAGCGGATACACAGATACGCAGTATTTT. This chain joins TRBV28 and TRBJ2-3; 11 positions agree with TRBD2. The CDR3 has 16 amino acids. Germline V gives CDR1 MDHEN, CDR2 SYDVKM. V lost 6 bases and J lost 2; bases outside the gene matches: 7. The variable domain in full, completed from reference TRBV28 and TRBJ2-3, reads DVKVTQSSRYLVKRTGEKVFLECVQDMDHENMFWYRQDPGLGLRLIYFSYDVKMKEKGDIPEGYSVSREKKERFSLILESASTNQTSMYLCASSPGTSGYTDTQYFGPGTRLTVL.

J is TRBJ2-7 and V is TRBV11-2; 8 nucleotides agree with TRBD2. Germline CDR1 SGHAT, CDR2 FQNNGV. The CDR3 runs 15 residues. V trimming: 6 bases; J trimming: 0 bases; junction bases outside the gene matches: 7. This CDR3 reads CASRPPSGFSYEQYF. Written as DNA, the CDR3 is TGTGCCAGCAGACCTCCTAGCGGGTTCTCCTACGAGCAGTACTTC.

This clone was seen a handful of times. This rearrangement joins TRBV20-1 to TRBJ2-1, with TRBD2 matching 7 bases. V dropped 1 base and J dropped 13; count of bases not matched to a gene: 4. CDR1 DFQATT and CDR2 SNEGSKA come from the germline V gene (reference sequence). CDR3 size: 11 residues. The CDR3 sequence: CSARGAGDQFF. CDR3 DNA sequence: TGCAGTGCTAGAGGCGCGGGAGATCAGTTCTTC.

This chain links TRBV7-8 with TRBJ2-1; tentatively, D is TRBD1 (6 bases). V gave up 5 bases and J gave up 0 bases, with 11 bases separating them. CDR1 and CDR2 (germline): SGHVS, FQNEAQ. The CDR3 consists of 15 residues. The chain's CDR3 is CASSNRQDSYNEQFF. The CDR3 DNA sequence: TGTGCCAGCAGCAATCGACAGGACTCCTACAATGAGCAGTTCTTC.

The CDR3 is CASTEKQGTLGTGELFF. In DNA form, the CDR3 reads TGTGCCAGCACCGAAAAACAGGGGACCTTAGGCACCGGGGAGCTGTTTTTT. V usage is TRBV7-9 and J usage is TRBJ2-2; 7 bases fit TRBD1. The CDR3 loop spans 17 amino acids. Germline CDR1 SEHNR, CDR2 FQNEAQ (reference sequence). The V segment lost 7 bases and the J segment 4 bases; nucleotides outside the gene matches: 15.

The sample holds a few counts of this clone. The J gene is TRBJ2-7, the V gene TRBV2; D perhaps matches TRBD2 (6 bases). Per the germline V gene, CDR1 is SNHLY and CDR2 is FYNNEI. The CDR3 totals 13 residues. Trimming removed 6 bases from V and 6 bases from J, with 15 bases in between. The CDR3 DNA reads as TGTGCCAGCAGCCCGAGGGAGGTAGCCGAGCAGTACGTC. Translation: CASSPREVAEQYV.

The V gene is TRBV7-3, the J gene TRBJ2-1; maybe TRBD2 (6 bases). Between the trimmed V and J ends, which lost 0 bases and 5 bases, there was a span of 11 bases. This CDR3 region has 15 residues. Per germline, CDR1 SGHTA and CDR2 FQGTGA. The CDR3 DNA is TGTGCCAGCAGCTTAACGAGCGGAGGGAACAATGAGCAGTTCTTC. It yields the protein CASSLTSGGNNEQFF.

This clone was detected a few times. This sequence joins TRBV5-4 and TRBJ2-5; 8 bases line up with TRBD2. The end of the DNA aligns better with TRBJ2-7, so the J call may be wrong. The germline CDR1 and CDR2 sequences are SGHNT and YYREEE (reference sequence). The CDR3 loop spans 14 amino acids. The CDR3 region is CASRSGSGTYEQYF. The CDR3 nucleotides are TGTGCCAGCAGGTCCGGTAGCGGGACCTACGAGCAGTACTTC.

Here the CDR3 DNA reads TGTGCCAGCAGTGAAGGGCGCCTAGCCACCGGGGAGCTGTTTTTT. It specifies CASSEGRLATGELFF. The chain links TRBV2 to TRBJ2-2; the D gene is possibly TRBD2 (5 bases). Germline CDR1 reads SNHLY; CDR2 reads FYNNEI. This CDR3 is 15 amino acids long. V lost 1 base and J lost 4, with 10 bases in between.

The chain uses TRBV18 and TRBJ2-7; the match to TRBD1 covers 12 bases. Germline values: CDR1 KGHSH, CDR2 LQKENI. V lost 6 bases and J lost 7; bases outside the gene matches: 7. The CDR3 sequence is 14 residues long. The CDR3 nucleotides read TGTGCCAGCTCCCCCGGGACAGGGGGCGGGGAGCAGTACGTC. Protein sequence: CASSPGTGGGEQYV.

Only a few counts were recorded for this clone. The chain combines TRBV4-3 with TRBJ2-1; TRBD2 matches 7 bases. Looked up from germline, CDR1 is LGHNA and CDR2 is YSLEER. The CDR3 runs 19 residues. The trim removed 4 bases at V and 0 bases at J, leaving 15 bases unmatched. The CDR3 sequence: CASSPSPVPSGLSYNEQFF. The CDR3 DNA reads TGCGCCAGCAGCCCGAGTCCTGTACCTAGCGGACTCTCCTACAATGAGCAGTTCTTC.

The chain links TRBV11-3 to TRBJ1-2; D is ambiguous. Deletions cut 5 bases from V and 4 bases from J, with 17 bases between. There are 15 residues in the CDR3. From germline, CDR1 is SGHNT and CDR2 YENEEA. This CDR3 reads CASSPVGTGSYGYTF. Written as DNA, the CDR3 is TGTGCCAGCAGCCCCGTGGGCACGGGATCCTATGGCTACACCTTC.

The chain couples TRBV18 to TRBJ1-1; D ambiguous. This CDR3 contains 16 residues. V lost 2 bases and J 2 bases, leaving 15 bases between the germline ends. Germline V gene sequence: CDR1 KGHSH, CDR2 LQKENI. The CDR3 sequence is CASSPLVASTNTEAFF. For the CDR3, the DNA is TGTGCCAGCTCACCATTGGTAGCAAGCACAAACACTGAAGCTTTCTTT. Full variable domain (outside the CDR3, taken from reference TRBV18 and TRBJ1-1): NAGVMQNPRHLVRRRGQEARLRCSPMKGHSHVYWYRQLPEEGLKFMVYLQKENIIDESGMPKERFSAEFPKEGPSILRIQQVVRGDSAAYFCASSPLVASTNTEAFFGQGTRLTVV.

The rearrangement links TRBV18 to TRBJ2-4; 9 nucleotides line up with TRBD1. CDR1 is KGHSH, CDR2 LQKENI, per germline. The CDR3 runs to 19 residues. The V segment lost 3 bases and the J segment 1 base; nucleotides outside the gene matches: 13. The CDR3 loop is CASSPEGTGSYRAKNIQYF. The CDR3 DNA is TGTGCCAGCTCACCCGAAGGGACAGGGTCATATAGGGCCAAAAACATTCAGTACTTC.

This clone has only a few counts. The chain has TRBV6-5 and TRBJ1-2; 8 bases are shared with TRBD1. CDR3 length: 13 amino acids. Germline CDR1 MNHEY, CDR2 SVGAGI. Losses at the gene ends were 2 bases for V and 10 bases for J; bases not matched to a gene: 6. The CDR3 nucleotides are TGTGCCAGCAGTTACGCGGACAGGGAGTACTACACCTTC. Residues: CASSYADREYYTF.

This clone was observed many times. This sequence joins TRBV29-1 and TRBJ2-7; D gene uncertain. Trimming shortened V by 6 bases and J by 0 bases, and 6 bases separated the two germline ends. The CDR3 contains 11 residues. The V gene's germline CDR1 is SQVTM and CDR2 ANQGSEA. In DNA, the CDR3 is TGCAGCGTCGCGGACTCCTACGAGCAGTACGTC. Its translation is CSVADSYEQYV.